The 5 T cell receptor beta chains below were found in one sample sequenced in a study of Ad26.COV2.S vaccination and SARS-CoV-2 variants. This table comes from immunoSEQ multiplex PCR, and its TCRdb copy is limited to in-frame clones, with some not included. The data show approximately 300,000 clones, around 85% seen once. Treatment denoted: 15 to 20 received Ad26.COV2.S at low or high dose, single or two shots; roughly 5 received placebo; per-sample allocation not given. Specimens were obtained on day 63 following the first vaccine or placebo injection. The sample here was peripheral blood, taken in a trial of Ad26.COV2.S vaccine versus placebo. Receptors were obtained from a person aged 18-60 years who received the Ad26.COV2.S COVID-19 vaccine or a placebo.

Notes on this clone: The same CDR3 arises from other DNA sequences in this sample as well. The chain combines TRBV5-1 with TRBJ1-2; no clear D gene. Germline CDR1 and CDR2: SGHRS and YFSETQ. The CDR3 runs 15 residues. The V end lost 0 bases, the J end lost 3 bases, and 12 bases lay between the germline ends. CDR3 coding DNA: TGCGCCAGCAGCTTGGGTCAGGCTGTAGACTATGGCTACACCTTC. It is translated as CASSLGQAVDYGYTF.

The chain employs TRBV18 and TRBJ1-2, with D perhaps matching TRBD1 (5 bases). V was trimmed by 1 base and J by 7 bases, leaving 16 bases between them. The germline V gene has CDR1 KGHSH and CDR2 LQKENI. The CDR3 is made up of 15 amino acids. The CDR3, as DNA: TGTGCCAGCTCACCACTAGTGGGGGATTCGGGTGGCTACACCTTC. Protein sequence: CASSPLVGDSGGYTF. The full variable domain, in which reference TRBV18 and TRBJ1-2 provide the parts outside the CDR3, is NAGVMQNPRHLVRRRGQEARLRCSPMKGHSHVYWYRQLPEEGLKFMVYLQKENIIDESGMPKERFSAEFPKEGPSILRIQQVVRGDSAAYFCASSPLVGDSGGYTFGSGTRLTVV.

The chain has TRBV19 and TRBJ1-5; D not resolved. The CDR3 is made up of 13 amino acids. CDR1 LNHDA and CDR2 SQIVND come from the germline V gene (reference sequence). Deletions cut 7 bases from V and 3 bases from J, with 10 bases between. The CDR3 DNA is TGTGCCAGTAAGGAGCTCCCCAATCAGCCCCAGCATTTT. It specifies CASKELPNQPQHF.

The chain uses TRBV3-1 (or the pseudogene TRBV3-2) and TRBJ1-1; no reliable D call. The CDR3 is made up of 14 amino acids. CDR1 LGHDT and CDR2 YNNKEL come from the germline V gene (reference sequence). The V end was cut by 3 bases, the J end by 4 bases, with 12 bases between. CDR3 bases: TGTGCCAGCAGCCAGCAGGCTATGAGCACTGAAGCTTTCTTT. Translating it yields CASSQQAMSTEAFF.

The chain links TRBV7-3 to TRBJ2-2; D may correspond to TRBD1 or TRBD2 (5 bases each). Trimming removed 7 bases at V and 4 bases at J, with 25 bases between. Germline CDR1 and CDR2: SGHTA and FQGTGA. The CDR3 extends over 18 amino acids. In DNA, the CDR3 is TGTGCCAGCATCAACAGGTGGGGGTCACACACTTTCACCGGGGAGCTGTTTTTT. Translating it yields CASINRWGSHTFTGELFF.